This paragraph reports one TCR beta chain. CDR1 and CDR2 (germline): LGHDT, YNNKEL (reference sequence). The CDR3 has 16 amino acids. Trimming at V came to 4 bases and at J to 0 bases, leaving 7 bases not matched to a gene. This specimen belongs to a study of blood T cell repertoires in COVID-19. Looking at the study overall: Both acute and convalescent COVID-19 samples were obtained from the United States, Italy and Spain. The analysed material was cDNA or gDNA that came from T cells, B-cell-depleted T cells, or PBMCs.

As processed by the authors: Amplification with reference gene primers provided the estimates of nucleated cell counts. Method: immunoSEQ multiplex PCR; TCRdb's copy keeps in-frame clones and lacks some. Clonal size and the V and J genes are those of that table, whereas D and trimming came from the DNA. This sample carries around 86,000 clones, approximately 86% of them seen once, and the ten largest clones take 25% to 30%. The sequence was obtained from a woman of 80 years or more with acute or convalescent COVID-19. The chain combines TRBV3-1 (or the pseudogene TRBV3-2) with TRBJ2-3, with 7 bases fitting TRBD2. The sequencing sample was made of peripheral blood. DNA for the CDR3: TGTGCCAGCAGCCCGGTCGCTAGCGGAAGCACAGATACGCAGTATTTT. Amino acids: CASSPVASGSTDTQYF.